This TCR beta chain comes out of a study of shared clonotypes between healthy human individuals. About the study: Researchers drew samples from two women and a few men aged 18 to 49.

Donors comprised only Caucasian adults living in Nashville, Tennessee. Method: immunoSEQ multiplex PCR; TCRdb's copy keeps in-frame clones and lacks some. The sample yields some 2 million clones, around 95% seen once. The CDR3 totals 18 residues. Germline V gene sequence: CDR1 GTSNPN, CDR2 SVGIG (reference sequence). V was clipped by 2 bases and J by 5 bases, with 24 bases between them. This clone turned up a few times. The TCR comes from a man aged 18 to 30 in good health. This chain connects TRBV30 to TRBJ2-2; D is possibly TRBD1 or TRBD2 (5 bases each). Sequencing was done on a sample of naive CD4+ T cells sorted from blood. Subset described: CD45RA+ positively selected. CDR3 protein: CAWSSGYVAGWGTGELFF. Written as DNA, the CDR3 is TGTGCCTGGAGTAGTGGATACGTGGCAGGGTGGGGGACCGGGGAGCTGTTTTTT.